What follows are 10 T cell receptor beta chains derived from one specimen sequenced in a study of CD8+CD57+ T cells in acquired aplastic anemia. Those patients picked for sequencing had displayed CD8+CD57+ cell expansion on flow cytometry. Genomic DNA, the template, was used for profiling of the TCR beta VDJ and CDR3. One entry per CDR3 protein, called by TCRdb with MiXCR from the reads. The data show 450,000 to 600,000 distinct CDR3 sequences, about a third seen once. Sequenced material: sorted CD4+, CD8+, or CD8+CD57+ T cells (not recorded which) from PBMCs. The receptors stem from a human donor with aplastic anemia.

The chain joins TRBV7-3 to TRBJ2-1; 8 bases line up with TRBD2. V shed 3 bases and J 4 bases; nucleotides not matched to a gene: 8. CDR3 length: 16 residues. From germline, CDR1 is SGHTA and CDR2 FQGTGA. The CDR3 nucleotides read TGTGCCAGCAGCTTCACCGGGACTAGTGCTTACAATGAGCAGTTCTTC. It specifies CASSFTGTSAYNEQFF. Variable domain in full (rest from reference TRBV7-3 and TRBJ2-1): GAGVSQTPSNKVTEKGKYVELRCDPISGHTALYWYRQSLGQGPEFLIYFQGTGAADDSGLPNDRFFAVRPEGSVSTLKIQRTERGDSAVYLCASSFTGTSAYNEQFFGPGTRLTVL.

This chain links TRBV12-3 or TRBV12-4 with TRBJ1-2, with 9 bases that match TRBD1. The V gene end was trimmed by 4 bases and the J gene end by 1 base; junction bases not matched to a gene: 13. This CDR3 has 18 amino acids. The CDR3 spells CASSSGSLGQGLNYGYTF. The DNA of the CDR3 is TGTGCCAGCAGTTCCGGTTCGTTGGGACAGGGACTTAACTATGGCTACACCTTC.

A remark on this clonotype: An end of the junction does not agree with germline; a read error may underlie this. The chain employs TRBV19 and TRBJ1-1; possibly TRBD1 for D (6 bases). Looked up from germline, CDR1 is LNHDA and CDR2 is SQIVND (reference sequence). The CDR3 runs to 13 residues. The chain's CDR3 is CASSIDRDTEALF. The CDR3 coding sequence is TGTGCCAGTAGTATAGACAGGGACACTGAAGCTCTCTTT.

This clonotype was counted at least ten times. This rearrangement joins TRBV29-1 to TRBJ2-3; 8 bases align to TRBD2. Trimming took 6 bases from V and 2 from J; bases not matched to a gene: 7. Germline lookup yields CDR1 SQVTM and CDR2 ANQGSEA. The CDR3 is 14 amino acids. CDR3 residues: CSVGAGELTDTQYF. The DNA of the CDR3 is TGCAGCGTGGGAGCGGGGGAACTCACAGATACGCAGTATTTT.

This clonotype appeared many times. V is TRBV12-3 or TRBV12-4 and J is TRBJ1-6, with 8 bases identical to TRBD1. The length of the CDR3 is 15 residues. Unmatched junction bases numbered 10, after V lost 5 bases and J lost 10 bases. CDR3 DNA: TGTGCCAGCAGTGCTGACAGGGGAGCGGGGTCACCCCTCCACTTT. It is translated as CASSADRGAGSPLHF.

This clonotype has a handful of counts. The chain carries TRBV20-1 and TRBJ2-3, with D possibly being TRBD2 (6 bases). V lost 4 bases, J lost 1 base, and 18 bases lay in between. The germline CDR1 and CDR2 sequences are DFQATT and SNEGSKA (reference sequence). The CDR3 has 16 amino acids. The CDR3 coding sequence is TGCAGTGCTAACGGAAGGGCTAGCGAACGCACAGATACGCAGTATTTT. It translates to CSANGRASERTDTQYF.

This clonotype was seen at least ten times. The chain couples TRBV7-3 to TRBJ1-2, with D unresolved. Trimming cost V 3 bases and J 2 bases, with 7 bases left between them. The CDR3 has 13 amino acids. Germline values: CDR1 SGHTA, CDR2 FQGTGA. In DNA, the CDR3 is TGTGCCAGCAGCTTCCGGCCAAACTATGGCTACACCTTC. Translation gives CASSFRPNYGYTF.

This clonotype was detected only a few times. V is TRBV20-1 and J is TRBJ2-3; 12 bases fit TRBD2. This CDR3 spans 17 amino acids. Germline assignment: CDR1 DFQATT and CDR2 SNEGSKA (reference sequence). The ends lost 2 bases at V and 2 bases at J; junction bases unmatched: 8. The CDR3 here is CSARLAGGPGPTDTQYF. The CDR3 nucleotides are TGCAGTGCTAGACTAGCGGGAGGGCCGGGGCCCACAGATACGCAGTATTTT.

This clonotype was recorded a few times. This rearrangement joins TRBV25-1 to TRBJ1-6, with TRBD1 matching 7 bases. Per the germline V gene, CDR1 is MGHDK and CDR2 is SYGVNS. This CDR3 is 15 amino acids long. V shed 4 bases and J 8 bases; nucleotides not matched to a gene: 8. The CDR3 DNA follows: TGTGCCAGCAGTGTCGGGGCAGGGGGGGATTCACCCCTCCACTTT. Translating gives CASSVGAGGDSPLHF.

V usage is TRBV11-1 and J usage is TRBJ2-1; 9 bases line up with TRBD1. The junction had 5 bases not matched to a gene; V was cut back by 0 bases and J by 5 bases. This CDR3 is 16 amino acids long. CDR1 and CDR2 (germline): SGHAT, FQDESV (reference sequence). The CDR3 sequence is CASSLAGQGPNNEQFF. CDR3 nucleotides: TGTGCCAGCAGCTTAGCGGGACAGGGTCCCAACAATGAGCAGTTCTTC.